These 3 T cell receptor beta chains share one sample of origin, sequenced in a study of blood T cell repertoires in COVID-19. The repertoire was sequenced with immunoSEQ multiplex PCR; TCRdb's copy has only in-frame clones and lacks some. Seen here are approximately 63,000 clones, around 80% observed once, and the top ten hold less than 7%. The sequencing sample was made of peripheral blood. The receptors here all came from a woman aged 70-85 years with acute or convalescent COVID-19.

The rearrangement links TRBV4-2 to TRBJ1-2; 7 bases fit TRBD1. Per the germline V gene, CDR1 is LGHNA and CDR2 is YNFKEQ. This CDR3 spans 14 amino acids. V lost 4 bases and J lost 4; bases outside the gene matches: 6. CDR3 DNA sequence: TGTGCCAGCAGCCGAACGGGACAGATCTATGGCTACACCTTC. Its translation is CASSRTGQIYGYTF.

The chain uses TRBV19 and TRBJ2-7, with D possibly being TRBD1 (6 bases). Germline-derived CDR1 and CDR2 are LNHDA and SQIVND (reference sequence). Trimming removed 3 bases at V and 5 bases at J, with 11 bases between. This CDR3 contains 13 residues. For the CDR3, the DNA is TGTGCCAGTAGTATTGACAGGAAGAACGAGCAGTACTTC. It translates to CASSIDRKNEQYF.

The chain joins TRBV10-3 to TRBJ2-1, with D possibly TRBD2 on 6 matching bases. Per the germline V gene, CDR1 is ENHRY and CDR2 is SYGVKD. V was cut by 3 bases and J by 2 bases, with 8 bases left in between. CDR3 length: 14 amino acids. The CDR3 DNA reads TGTGCCATCAGTGACTCGGGGGCCTACAATGAGCAGTTCTTC. It encodes CAISDSGAYNEQFF.